This entry lists 4 T cell receptor beta chains sequenced from one sample in a study of Ad26.COV2.S vaccination and SARS-CoV-2 variants. The sample's treatment: around 19 received Ad26.COV2.S at low or high dose, single or two shots; about 5 received placebo; per-sample allocation not given. Day 63 after the first injection of vaccine or placebo was the sampling time. Profiled with immunoSEQ multiplex PCR; TCRdb holds only in-frame clones, not every one. Among about 430,000 clones listed, 80% to 95% were seen once. Specimen: peripheral blood, collected in a trial of Ad26.COV2.S vaccine versus placebo. These receptors came from a person aged 18-65 years who received the Ad26.COV2.S COVID-19 vaccine or a placebo.

The CDR3: CASSLVVGEVSEQFF. In DNA, the CDR3 is TGTGCCAGCAGCTTAGTGGTGGGAGAGGTCAGTGAGCAGTTCTTC. This sequence joins TRBV7-9 and TRBJ2-1; tentative D call: TRBD2 (5 bases). CDR1 and CDR2 (germline): SEHNR, FQNEAQ (reference sequence). This CDR3 is built from 15 residues. Trimming took off 1 base at V and 9 bases at J, with 16 bases between the two ends.

This chain connects TRBV6-5 to TRBJ1-3; no firm D call. The CDR3 covers 13 residues. Germline V gene data show CDR1 as MNHEY and CDR2 as SVGAGI. V gave up 7 bases and J gave up 2 bases, with 9 bases separating them. CDR3 residues: CASTRNPGNTIYF. The DNA for the CDR3 is TGTGCCAGCACCAGAAATCCTGGAAACACCATATATTTT.

Turning to this clone: Other DNA sequences from this sample encode an identical CDR3 as well. The chain has TRBV6-5 and TRBJ1-1, with TRBD1 matching over 10 bases. The V gene's germline CDR1 is MNHEY and CDR2 SVGAGI. The CDR3 spans 14 residues. The V and J ends lost 2 bases and 4 bases, in that order; junction bases with no gene match: 1. CDR3 coding DNA: TGTGCCAGCAGTTACAGGACAGGGGGCACTGAAGCTTTCTTT. This sequence encodes CASSYRTGGTEAFF.

The rearrangement uses TRBV11-2 and TRBJ2-3; D possibly corresponds to TRBD1 (5 bases). This CDR3 spans 16 amino acids. Trimming cost V 4 bases and J 0 bases, with 14 bases left between them. Germline lookup yields CDR1 SGHAT and CDR2 FQNNGV. The DNA for the CDR3 is TGTGCCAGCAGCTCGACACGGCAGGGTAGCACAGATACGCAGTATTTT. Amino acid sequence: CASSSTRQGSTDTQYF.